This passage covers 16 T cell receptor beta chains from one sample sequenced in a study of CD8 T cells in Susac syndrome. Reverse transcription of roughly 0.5 to 1 ug RNA was carried out with random hexamers. TCRdb analysed the immunoSEQ multiplex PCR reads with MiXCR anew, one entry per CDR3 protein. The table includes more than 100,000 distinct CDR3 sequences, nearly 95% detected once. Sequencing was performed on CD4+ T cells from PBMCs. The receptors stem from a human donor in good health.

The V call is TRBV28, the J call TRBJ1-1; 8 nucleotides agree with TRBD1. Germline V lookup: CDR1 MDHEN, CDR2 SYDVKM. V lost 6 bases to trimming and J lost 3 bases; unmatched junction nucleotides: 6. The CDR3 covers 14 residues. CDR3 region: CASSPWTGHTEAFF. DNA for the CDR3: TGTGCCAGCAGCCCCTGGACAGGGCACACTGAAGCTTTCTTT.

The V call is TRBV3-1, the J call TRBJ2-2, with TRBD1 as a possible D gene (6 bases). Trimming took off 6 bases at V and 6 bases at J, with 11 bases between the two ends. Germline CDR1 reads LGHDT; CDR2 reads YNNKEL (reference sequence). The CDR3 totals 13 residues. Written as DNA, the CDR3 is TGTGCCAGCAGGCTGGGGGCCGCCGGGGAGCTGTTTTTT. This gives the protein CASRLGAAGELFF.

The chain recombines TRBV10-3 with TRBJ1-1; no reliable D call. Germline V gene sequence: CDR1 ENHRY, CDR2 SYGVKD. CDR3 size: 11 residues. V lost 2 bases, J lost 10 bases, and 8 bases lay in between. CDR3 sequence reads: CAISEGILAFF. CDR3 sequence (DNA): TGTGCCATCAGTGAGGGGATTTTAGCTTTCTTT.

The chain recombines TRBV5-8 with TRBJ2-4; the D gene is possibly TRBD2 (6 bases). This CDR3 contains 16 residues. CDR1 and CDR2 (germline): SGHTS, YDEGEE. With 7 bases removed from V and 3 bases from J, the gap between germline ends came to 20 bases. The CDR3 loop reads CASLSRGREDKNIQYF. The CDR3 bases are TGTGCCAGCCTCTCGCGGGGCAGGGAGGACAAAAACATTCAGTACTTC. The whole variable domain, filled in from reference TRBV5-8 and TRBJ2-4, reads EAGVTQSPTHLIKTRGQQATLRCSPISGHTSVYWYQQALGLGLQFLLWYDEGEERNRGNFPPRFSGRQFPNYSSELNVNALELEDSALYLCASLSRGREDKNIQYFGAGTRLSVL.

This clonotype has just one count. The V and J genes are TRBV29-1 and TRBJ2-1; 12 nucleotides match TRBD2. The germline V gene encodes CDR1 SQVTM and CDR2 ANQGSEA. Trimming removed 6 bases from V and 7 bases from J; junction bases left unmatched: 16. The CDR3 sequence is 17 residues long. The CDR3 region is CSVSRLAGGYNENEQFF. CDR3 nucleotides: TGCAGCGTATCCCGGCTAGCGGGAGGGTACAATGAAAATGAGCAGTTCTTC.

The chain uses TRBV6-2 or TRBV6-3 and TRBJ2-4; D possibly corresponds to TRBD2 (6 bases). Germline V gene data show CDR1 as MNHEY and CDR2 as SVGEGT. The CDR3 runs 16 residues. V gave up 5 bases and J gave up 2 bases, with 16 bases separating them. CDR3 amino acids: CASSGREPKTKNIQYF. Written as DNA, the CDR3 is TGTGCCAGCAGTGGCCGGGAGCCGAAAACCAAAAACATTCAGTACTTC.

V gene TRBV5-4 combines with J gene TRBJ2-5, with unresolved D. V lost 1 base to trimming and J lost 1 base, with 5 bases between them. The length of the CDR3 is 13 residues. CDR1 and CDR2 from the germline V gene are SGHNT and YYREEE (reference sequence). The CDR3 loop is CASSLQSQETQYF. CDR3 coding DNA: TGTGCCAGCAGCTTGCAGTCCCAAGAGACCCAGTACTTC.

This clonotype was detected once. This chain connects TRBV2 to TRBJ2-7; possibly TRBD2 for D (5 bases). The CDR3 consists of 13 residues. Trimming took off 7 bases at V and 7 bases at J, with 17 bases between the two ends. CDR1 is SNHLY, CDR2 FYNNEI, per germline. Here the CDR3 DNA reads TGTGCCAGCACCAAGACTGAAACGGGAGAGCAGTACTTC. Translation: CASTKTETGEQYF.

The genes are TRBV2 and TRBJ2-1; 8 nucleotides agree with TRBD1. After removal of 4 bases from V and 0 bases from J, the junction contained 2 bases not matched to a gene. Germline V gene lookup returns CDR1 SNHLY and CDR2 FYNNEI. There are 15 residues in the CDR3. This chain's CDR3 is CASSGGQGSYNEQFF. CDR3 nucleotides: TGTGCCAGCAGTGGCGGACAGGGCTCCTACAATGAGCAGTTCTTC.

This chain links TRBV7-2 with TRBJ2-5; 8 nucleotides align to TRBD1. V lost 5 bases and J lost 4; bases outside the gene matches: 6. The CDR3 covers 14 residues. CDR1 SGHTA and CDR2 FQGNSA come from the germline V gene. DNA of the CDR3: TGTGCCAGCAGCCCTACAGGGGGGATAGAGACCCAGTACTTC. Translating it yields CASSPTGGIETQYF.

This sequence joins TRBV3-1 and TRBJ1-1; the D is unclear. CDR1 is LGHDT, CDR2 YNNKEL, per germline (reference sequence). Trimming removed 6 bases at V and 0 bases at J, with 8 bases between. The CDR3 covers 13 residues. The CDR3 spells CASSPQVNTEAFF. CDR3 sequence (DNA): TGTGCCAGCAGTCCCCAGGTGAACACTGAAGCTTTCTTT.

This chain joins TRBV27 and TRBJ2-3; 10 positions match TRBD2. Losses at the gene ends were 9 bases for V and 7 bases for J; bases not matched to a gene: 7. Germline values: CDR1 MNHEY, CDR2 SMNVEV (reference sequence). The CDR3 loop spans 13 amino acids. The CDR3 protein is CASARTSGYTQYF. CDR3 coding DNA: TGTGCCAGTGCGCGGACTAGCGGCTATACGCAGTATTTT.

The CDR3 reads CASSLSSSTDTQYF. DNA of the CDR3: TGTGCCAGCAGTCTCAGTTCAAGCACAGATACGCAGTATTTT. The chain joins TRBV27 to TRBJ2-3; D not resolved. V lost 5 bases and J lost 0, with 9 bases in between. The germline V gene has CDR1 MNHEY and CDR2 SMNVEV (reference sequence). CDR3 length equals 14 residues.

V and J are TRBV27 and TRBJ1-2, with D perhaps TRBD1 (6 bases). CDR1 and CDR2 (germline): MNHEY, SMNVEV (reference sequence). Trimming removed 5 bases at V and 4 bases at J, with 14 bases between. This CDR3 contains 14 residues. The CDR3 protein is CASSPRQVFYGYTF. The CDR3 nucleotides read TGTGCCAGCAGTCCAAGACAGGTATTCTATGGCTACACCTTC.

This chain links TRBV15 with TRBJ2-3; 8 bases fit TRBD2. This CDR3 spans 15 amino acids. In germline, CDR1 is LNHNV, CDR2 YYDKDF (reference sequence). V dropped 1 base and J dropped 6; count of bases not matched to a gene: 6. CDR3 in amino acids: CATSRAPERGDTQYF. The CDR3, as DNA: TGTGCCACCAGCAGAGCCCCTGAGCGGGGGGATACGCAGTATTTT.

This chain connects TRBV3-1 to TRBJ2-1; TRBD1 is a possible D gene (7 bases). Trimming pared 4 bases from V and 3 bases from J, leaving 10 bases between. CDR1 is LGHDT, CDR2 YNNKEL, per germline (reference sequence). This CDR3 region has 14 residues. CDR3 amino acids: CASSPQGGYNEQFF. CDR3 bases: TGTGCCAGCAGCCCGCAGGGGGGCTACAATGAGCAGTTCTTC.